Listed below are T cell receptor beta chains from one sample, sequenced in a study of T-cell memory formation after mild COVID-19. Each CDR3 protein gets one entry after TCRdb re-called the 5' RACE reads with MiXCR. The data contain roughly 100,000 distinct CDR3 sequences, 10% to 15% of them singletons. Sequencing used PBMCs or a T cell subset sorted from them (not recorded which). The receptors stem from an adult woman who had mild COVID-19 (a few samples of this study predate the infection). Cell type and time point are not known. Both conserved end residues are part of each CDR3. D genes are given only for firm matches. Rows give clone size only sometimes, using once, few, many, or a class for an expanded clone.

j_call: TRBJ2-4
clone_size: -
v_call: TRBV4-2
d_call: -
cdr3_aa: CASSPLGLAQLAKNIQYF
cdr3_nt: TGTGCCAGCAGCCCCCTGGGGCTAGCGCAGCTAGCCAAAAACATTCAGTACTTC

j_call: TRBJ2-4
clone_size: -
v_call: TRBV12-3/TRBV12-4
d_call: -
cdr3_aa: CASSLLKGPKNIQYF
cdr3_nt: TGTGCCAGCAGTTTATTAAAAGGGCCCAAAAACATTCAGTACTTC

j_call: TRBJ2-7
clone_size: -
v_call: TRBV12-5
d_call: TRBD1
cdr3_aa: CATATGTGEQYF
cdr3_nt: TGTGCTACCGCGACAGGGACGGGCGAGCAGTACTTC

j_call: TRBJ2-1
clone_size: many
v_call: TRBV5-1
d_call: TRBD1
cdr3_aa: CASTGQGINEQFF
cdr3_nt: TGCGCCAGTACGGGACAGGGGATCAATGAGCAGTTCTTC

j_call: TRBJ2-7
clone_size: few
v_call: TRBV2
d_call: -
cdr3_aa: CASSEWSGDTYEQYF
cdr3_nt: TGTGCCAGCAGTGAATGGTCCGGGGATACCTACGAGCAGTACTTC

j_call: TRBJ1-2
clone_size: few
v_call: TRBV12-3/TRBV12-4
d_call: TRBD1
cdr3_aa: CASSSQDRVDGYTF
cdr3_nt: TGTGCCAGCAGTTCGCAAGACAGGGTGGATGGCTACACCTTC

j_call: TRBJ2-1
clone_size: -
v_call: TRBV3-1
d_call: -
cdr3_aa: CASSQAWVAGGDDEQFF
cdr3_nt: TGTGCCAGCAGCCAAGCCTGGGTAGCAGGTGGGGACGATGAGCAGTTCTTC

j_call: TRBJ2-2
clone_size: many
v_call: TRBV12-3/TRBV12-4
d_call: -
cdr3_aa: CASSPGTENTGELFF
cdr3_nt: TGTGCCAGCAGTCCCGGGACTGAGAACACCGGGGAGCTGTTTTTT

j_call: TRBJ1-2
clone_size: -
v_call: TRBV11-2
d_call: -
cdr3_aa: CASSTQAGYTF
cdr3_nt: TGTGCCAGCAGCACCCAGGCTGGCTACACCTTC

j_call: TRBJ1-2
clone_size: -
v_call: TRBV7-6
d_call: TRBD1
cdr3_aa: CASSRYRDRADYGYTF
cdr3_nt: TGTGCCAGCAGCCGATACCGGGACAGGGCCGACTATGGCTACACCTTC

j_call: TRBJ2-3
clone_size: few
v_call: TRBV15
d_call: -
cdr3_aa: CATSRGPDGTDTQYF
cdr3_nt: TGTGCCACCAGCAGAGGGCCGGACGGCACAGATACGCAGTATTTT

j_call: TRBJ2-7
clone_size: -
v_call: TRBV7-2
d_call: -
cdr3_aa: CASSPAAGWGYEQYF
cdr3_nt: TGTGCCAGCAGCCCTGCGGCGGGGTGGGGCTACGAGCAGTACTTC

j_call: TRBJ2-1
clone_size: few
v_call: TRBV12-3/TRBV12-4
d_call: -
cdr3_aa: CASSLGDSGINEQFF
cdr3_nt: TGTGCCAGCAGCCTGGGGGACAGCGGGATCAATGAGCAGTTCTTC

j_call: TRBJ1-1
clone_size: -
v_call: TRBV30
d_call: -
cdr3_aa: CARAGGAFF
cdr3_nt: TGTGCCCGGGCTGGGGGAGCTTTCTTT

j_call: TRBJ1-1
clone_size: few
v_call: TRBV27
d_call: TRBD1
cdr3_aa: CASSLSAGGTEAFF
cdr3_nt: TGTGCCAGCAGTTTATCGGCAGGGGGGACTGAAGCTTTCTTT

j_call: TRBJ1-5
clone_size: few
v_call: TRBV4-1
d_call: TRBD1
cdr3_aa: CASSQVDRGFLSNQPQHF
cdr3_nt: TGCGCCAGCAGCCAAGTCGACAGGGGATTCTTAAGCAATCAGCCCCAGCATTTT

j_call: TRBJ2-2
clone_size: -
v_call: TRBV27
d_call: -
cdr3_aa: CASSLWSPPGTGELFF
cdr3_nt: TGTGCCAGCAGTTTATGGTCCCCTCCCGGCACCGGGGAGCTGTTTTTT

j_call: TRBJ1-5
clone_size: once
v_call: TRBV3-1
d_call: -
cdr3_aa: CASSQDEPASLGPQHF
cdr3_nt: TGTGCCAGCAGCCAAGATGAACCGGCCTCATTAGGGCCCCAGCATTTT

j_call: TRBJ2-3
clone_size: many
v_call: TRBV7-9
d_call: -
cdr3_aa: CASSPVGGTDTQYF
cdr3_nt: TGTGCCAGCAGCCCAGTGGGAGGAACAGATACGCAGTATTTT

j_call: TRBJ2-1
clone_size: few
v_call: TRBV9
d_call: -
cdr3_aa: CASSGLQGSEQFF
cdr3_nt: TGTGCCAGCAGCGGCCTACAGGGCAGCGAGCAGTTCTTC

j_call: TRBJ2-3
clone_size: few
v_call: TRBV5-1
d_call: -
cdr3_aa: CASSFESADTQYF
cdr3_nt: TGCGCCAGCAGCTTTGAGAGCGCAGATACGCAGTATTTT

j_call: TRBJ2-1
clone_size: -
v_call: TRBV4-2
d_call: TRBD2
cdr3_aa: CASRPTSGDYNEQFF
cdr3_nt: TGTGCCAGCAGGCCGACTAGCGGGGACTACAATGAGCAGTTCTTC

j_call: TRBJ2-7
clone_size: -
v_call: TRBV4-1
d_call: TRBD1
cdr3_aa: CASSQAPVGQGLSYEQYF
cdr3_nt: TGCGCCAGCAGCCAGGCCCCCGTTGGACAGGGGTTATCCTACGAGCAGTACTTC

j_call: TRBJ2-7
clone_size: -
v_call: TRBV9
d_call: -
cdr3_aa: CASSVEPSYEQYF
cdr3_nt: TGTGCCAGCAGCGTTGAGCCCTCCTACGAGCAGTACTTC

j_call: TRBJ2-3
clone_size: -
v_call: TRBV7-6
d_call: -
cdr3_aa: CASSLAPGEVTDTQYF
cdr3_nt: TGTGCCAGCAGCTTAGCTCCTGGGGAGGTCACAGATACGCAGTATTTT

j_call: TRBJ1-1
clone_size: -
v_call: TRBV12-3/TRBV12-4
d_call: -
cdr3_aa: CASSPPGEGFDTEAFF
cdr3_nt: TGTGCCAGCAGTCCCCCGGGGGAAGGGTTTGACACTGAAGCTTTCTTT

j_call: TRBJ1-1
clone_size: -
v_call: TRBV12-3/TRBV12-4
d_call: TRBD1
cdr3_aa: CASSFLPGQGWNTEAFF
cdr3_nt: TGTGCCAGCAGTTTCCTTCCGGGACAGGGTTGGAACACTGAAGCTTTCTTT

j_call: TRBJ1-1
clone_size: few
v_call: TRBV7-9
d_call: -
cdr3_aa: CASSPEDRPEAFF
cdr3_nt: TGTGCCAGCAGCCCAGAGGACAGACCTGAAGCTTTCTTT

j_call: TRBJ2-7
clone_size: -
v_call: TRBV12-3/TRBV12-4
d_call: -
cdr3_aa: CASSFGKSYEQYF
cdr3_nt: TGTGCCAGCAGTTTTGGGAAGAGTTACGAGCAGTACTTC

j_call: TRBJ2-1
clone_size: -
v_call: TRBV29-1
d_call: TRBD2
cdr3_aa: CSVLSTSGTKGSYNEQFF
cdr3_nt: TGCAGCGTTCTATCGACTAGCGGGACGAAGGGATCCTACAATGAGCAGTTCTTC

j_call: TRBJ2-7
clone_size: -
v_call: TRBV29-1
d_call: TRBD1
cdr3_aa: CSALGQGNYEQYF
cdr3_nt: TGCAGCGCTCTAGGACAGGGGAACTACGAGCAGTACTTC

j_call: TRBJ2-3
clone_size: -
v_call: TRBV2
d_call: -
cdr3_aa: CASGGGRTDTQYF
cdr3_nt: TGTGCCAGCGGTGGGGGGCGGACAGATACGCAGTATTTT

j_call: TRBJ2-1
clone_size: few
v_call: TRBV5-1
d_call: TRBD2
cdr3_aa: CASSWGLAGGASSYNEQFF
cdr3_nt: TGCGCCAGCAGCTGGGGACTAGCGGGAGGGGCAAGCTCCTACAATGAGCAGTTCTTC

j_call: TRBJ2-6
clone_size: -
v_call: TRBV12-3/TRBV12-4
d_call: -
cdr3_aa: CASSWAGANVLTF
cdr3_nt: TGTGCCAGCAGTTGGGCTGGGGCCAACGTCCTGACTTTC

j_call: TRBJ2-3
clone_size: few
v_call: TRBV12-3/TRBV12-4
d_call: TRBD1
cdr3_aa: CASSRTGGILDTQYF
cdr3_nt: TGTGCCAGCAGTCGGACAGGGGGAATTTTGGATACGCAGTATTTT

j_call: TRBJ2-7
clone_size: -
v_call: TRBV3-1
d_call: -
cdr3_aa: CASSLLPGAFSYEQYF
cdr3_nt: TGTGCCAGCAGCCTCCTGCCGGGGGCGTTTTCCTACGAGCAGTACTTC

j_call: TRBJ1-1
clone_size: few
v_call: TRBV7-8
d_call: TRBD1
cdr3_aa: CASSADRGGTEAFF
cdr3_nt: TGTGCCAGCAGCGCCGACAGGGGGGGCACTGAAGCTTTCTTT

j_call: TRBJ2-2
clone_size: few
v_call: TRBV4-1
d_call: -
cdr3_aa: CASSPRSTGELFF
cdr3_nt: TGCGCCAGCAGCCCCCGCAGCACCGGGGAGCTGTTTTTT

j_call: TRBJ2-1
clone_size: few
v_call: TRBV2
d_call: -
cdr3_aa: CASTVGRLWEYNEQFF
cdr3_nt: TGTGCCAGCACCGTGGGGCGCCTATGGGAATACAATGAGCAGTTCTTC

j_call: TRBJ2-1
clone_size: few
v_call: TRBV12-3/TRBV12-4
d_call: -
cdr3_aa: CASGRTDNNEQFF
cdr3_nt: TGTGCCAGCGGACGGACGGACAACAATGAGCAGTTCTTC

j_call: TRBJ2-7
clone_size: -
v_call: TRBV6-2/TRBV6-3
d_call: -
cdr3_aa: CASSDSRRVHEQYF
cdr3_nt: TGTGCCAGCAGTGACTCTAGGAGGGTCCACGAGCAGTACTTC

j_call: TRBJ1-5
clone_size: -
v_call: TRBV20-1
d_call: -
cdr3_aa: CSARGGVLEYQPQHF
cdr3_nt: TGCAGTGCTAGAGGGGGTGTATTGGAATATCAGCCCCAGCATTTT

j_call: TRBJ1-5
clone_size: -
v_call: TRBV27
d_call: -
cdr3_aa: CASSLQGDHQPQHF
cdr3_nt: TGTGCCAGCAGTTTACAGGGTGATCATCAGCCCCAGCATTTT

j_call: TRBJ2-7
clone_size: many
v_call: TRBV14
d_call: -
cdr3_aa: CASSQQEDYEQYF
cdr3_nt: TGTGCCAGCAGCCAACAAGAGGACTACGAGCAGTACTTC

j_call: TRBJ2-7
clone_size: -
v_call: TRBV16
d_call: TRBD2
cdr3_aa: CASTRTSGRGSSYEQYF
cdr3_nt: TGTGCCAGCACCCGGACTAGCGGGAGGGGAAGCTCCTACGAGCAGTACTTC

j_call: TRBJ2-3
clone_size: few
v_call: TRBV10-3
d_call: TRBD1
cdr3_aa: CAISERTGADTQYF
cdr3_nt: TGTGCCATCAGTGAGAGGACAGGGGCAGATACGCAGTATTTT

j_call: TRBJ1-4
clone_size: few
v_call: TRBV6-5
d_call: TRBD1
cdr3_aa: CASSYSGDRFNEKLFF
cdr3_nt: TGTGCCAGCAGTTACTCTGGGGACAGATTTAATGAAAAACTGTTTTTT

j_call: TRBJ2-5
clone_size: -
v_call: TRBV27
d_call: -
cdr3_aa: CASSGAHGTQYF
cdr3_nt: TGTGCCAGCAGTGGGGCCCATGGGACCCAGTACTTC

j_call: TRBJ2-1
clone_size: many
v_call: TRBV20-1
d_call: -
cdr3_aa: CSASHPGHRADEQFF
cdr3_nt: TGCAGTGCGAGTCACCCGGGACACCGGGCGGATGAGCAGTTCTTC

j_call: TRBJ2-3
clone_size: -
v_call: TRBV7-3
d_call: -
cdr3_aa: CASSSGTGSPRADTQYF
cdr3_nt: TGTGCCAGCAGCTCGGGGACTGGGAGTCCCCGGGCAGATACGCAGTATTTT

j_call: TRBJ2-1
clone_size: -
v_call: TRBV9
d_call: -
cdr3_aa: CASSVSVYEQFF
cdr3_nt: TGTGCCAGCAGCGTGTCGGTTTATGAGCAGTTCTTC

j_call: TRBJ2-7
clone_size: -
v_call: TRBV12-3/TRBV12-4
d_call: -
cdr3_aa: CASSFSTTYEQYF
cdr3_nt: TGTGCCAGCAGTTTTTCAACAACCTACGAGCAGTACTTC

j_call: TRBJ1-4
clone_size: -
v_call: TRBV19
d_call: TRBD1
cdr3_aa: CASSSGFDRAREKLFF
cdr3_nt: TGTGCCAGTAGTAGCGGATTTGACAGGGCGAGGGAAAAACTGTTTTTT

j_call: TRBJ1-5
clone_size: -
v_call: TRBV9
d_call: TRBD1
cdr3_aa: CASSPGQGGQPQHF
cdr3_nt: TGTGCCAGCAGCCCGGGACAGGGAGGGCAGCCCCAGCATTTT

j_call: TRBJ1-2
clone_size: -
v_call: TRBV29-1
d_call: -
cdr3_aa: CSVELGGINGYTF
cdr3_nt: TGCAGCGTTGAATTGGGGGGCATCAATGGCTACACCTTC